A single sample gave rise to the 6 T cell receptor beta chains below, sequenced in a study of a mutant IDH1 vaccine in newly diagnosed glioma. The time point denotes: week 5, during vaccination. The investigators gave 300 ug of mutant IDH1 20-mer peptide in each vaccine dose, together with topical imiquimod. These receptors' targets are unknown. Produced via immunoSEQ multiplex PCR; TCRdb's table is partial and in-frame only. This table has about 36,000 clones, roughly 79% appearing once. Source: PBMCs, taken from a glioma patient whose treatment included an IDH1 peptide vaccine. These receptors all stem from a middle-aged man with glioma.

The chain combines TRBV11-2 with TRBJ2-7, with D unclear. The CDR3 is 13 residues long. Trimming cost V 3 bases and J 2 bases, with 8 bases left between them. Germline V gene data show CDR1 as SGHAT and CDR2 as FQNNGV. CDR3 nucleotide sequence: TGTGCCAGCAGCTTGTCCCAGACCTACGAGCAGTACTTC. Its protein product is CASSLSQTYEQYF.

This chain links TRBV14 with TRBJ2-3, with D uncertain. Trimming cost V 0 bases and J 4 bases, with 8 bases left between them. The germline V gene has CDR1 SGHDN and CDR2 FVKESK. This CDR3 spans 14 amino acids. The CDR3 coding sequence is TGTGCCAGCAGCCAAGAGGCCCTCCCAGATACGCAGTATTTT. It encodes CASSQEALPDTQYF.

This chain uses TRBV6-1 with TRBJ1-2; D unclear. The CDR3 contains 13 residues. CDR1 MNHNS and CDR2 SASEGT come from the germline V gene. Trimming removed 1 base from V and 4 bases from J, with 7 bases in between. This chain's CDR3 is CASSEVVSYGYTF. The CDR3 region has the DNA TGTGCCAGCAGTGAAGTAGTCAGCTATGGCTACACCTTC.

The rearrangement joins TRBV6-1 to TRBJ2-5; D not resolved. The germline V gene encodes CDR1 MNHNS and CDR2 SASEGT. Trimming pared 8 bases from V and 0 bases from J, leaving 7 bases between. This CDR3 has 12 residues. The CDR3 spells CASEVNQETQYF. CDR3 in DNA: TGTGCCAGCGAGGTGAACCAAGAGACCCAGTACTTC.

The chain links TRBV2 to TRBJ2-7; the D gene could be TRBD1 or TRBD2 (5 bases each). Germline lookup yields CDR1 SNHLY and CDR2 FYNNEI. The CDR3 is 11 residues long. With 6 bases removed from V and 6 bases from J, the gap between germline ends came to 9 bases. In DNA, the CDR3 is TGTGCCAGCAGGGGGGAGTTCGAGCAGTACTTC. The encoded protein is CASRGEFEQYF.

This chain links TRBV9 with TRBJ2-2, with no clear D. The germline gives CDR1 SGDLS, CDR2 YYNGEE. Trimming cost V 1 base and J 4 bases, with 5 bases left between them. CDR3 length: 13 amino acids. CDR3 DNA: TGTGCCAGCAGCGTACAAGGCACCGGGGAGCTGTTTTTT. It yields the protein CASSVQGTGELFF.